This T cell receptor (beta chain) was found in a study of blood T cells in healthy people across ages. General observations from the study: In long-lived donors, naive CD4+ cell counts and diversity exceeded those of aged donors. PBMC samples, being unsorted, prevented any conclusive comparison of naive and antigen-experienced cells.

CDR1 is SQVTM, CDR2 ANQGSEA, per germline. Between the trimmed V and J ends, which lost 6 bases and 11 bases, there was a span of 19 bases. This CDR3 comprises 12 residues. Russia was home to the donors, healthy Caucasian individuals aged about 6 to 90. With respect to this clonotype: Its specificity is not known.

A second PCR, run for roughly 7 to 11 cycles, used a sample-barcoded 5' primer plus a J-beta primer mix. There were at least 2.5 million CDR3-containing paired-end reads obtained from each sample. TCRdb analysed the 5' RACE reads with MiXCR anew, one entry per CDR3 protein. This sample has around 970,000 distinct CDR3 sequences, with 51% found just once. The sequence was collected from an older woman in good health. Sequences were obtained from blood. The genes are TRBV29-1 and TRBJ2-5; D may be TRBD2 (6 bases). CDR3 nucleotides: TGCAGCGTATTAGGGGCGCCTCGGGAGCAGTACTTC. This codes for CSVLGAPREQYF.